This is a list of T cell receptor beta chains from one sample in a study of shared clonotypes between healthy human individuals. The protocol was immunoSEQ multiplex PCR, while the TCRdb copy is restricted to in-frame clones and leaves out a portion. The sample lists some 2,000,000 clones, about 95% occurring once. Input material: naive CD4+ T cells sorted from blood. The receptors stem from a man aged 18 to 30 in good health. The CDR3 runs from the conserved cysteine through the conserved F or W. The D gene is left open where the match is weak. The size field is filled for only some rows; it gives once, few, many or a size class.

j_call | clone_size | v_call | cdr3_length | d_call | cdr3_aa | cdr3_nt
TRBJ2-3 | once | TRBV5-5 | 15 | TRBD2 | CASSAGLAGAHTQYF | TGTGCCAGCAGCGCGGGACTAGCGGGGGCACATACGCAGTATTTT
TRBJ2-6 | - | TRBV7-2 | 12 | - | CASSLGANVLTF | TGTGCCAGCAGCTTAGGGGCCAACGTCCTGACTTTC
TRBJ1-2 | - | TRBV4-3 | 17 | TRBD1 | CASSHYTDRGANYGYTF | TGCGCCAGCAGCCACTACACCGACAGGGGAGCAAACTATGGCTACACCTTC
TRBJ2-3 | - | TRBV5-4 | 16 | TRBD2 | CASSRRERGVADTQYF | TGTGCCAGCAGCCGAAGAGAGCGGGGGGTAGCAGATACGCAGTATTTT
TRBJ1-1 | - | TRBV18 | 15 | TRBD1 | CASSGQGGTYTEAFF | TGTGCCAGCTCAGGACAGGGGGGGACTTACACTGAAGCTTTCTTT
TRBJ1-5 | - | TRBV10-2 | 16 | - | CASRPFGAGPNQPQHF | TGCGCCAGCAGGCCTTTCGGGGCAGGGCCCAATCAGCCCCAGCATTTT
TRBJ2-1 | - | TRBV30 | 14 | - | CAWSIAFTYNEQFF | TGTGCCTGGAGTATAGCGTTCACCTACAATGAGCAGTTCTTC
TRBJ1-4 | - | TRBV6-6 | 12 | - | CASSYSREKLFF | TGTGCCAGCAGTTACTCCAGGGAAAAACTGTTTTTT
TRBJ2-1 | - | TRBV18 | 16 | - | CASSPPKGIEYNEQFF | TGTGCCAGCTCACCACCCAAGGGAATCGAATACAATGAGCAGTTCTTC
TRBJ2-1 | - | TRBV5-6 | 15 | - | CASSLSNTIYNEQFF | TGTGCCAGCAGCTTGAGCAACACAATCTACAATGAGCAGTTCTTC
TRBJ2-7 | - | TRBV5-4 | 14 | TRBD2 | CASSLGGGSYEQYF | TGTGCCAGCAGCTTGGGCGGGGGCTCCTACGAGCAGTACTTC
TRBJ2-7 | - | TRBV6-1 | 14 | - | CASSEPDKGNKQYF | TGTGCCAGCAGTGAACCAGACAAGGGCAACAAGCAGTACTTC
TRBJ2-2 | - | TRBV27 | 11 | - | CASGQGGELFF | TGTGCCAGCGGCCAGGGTGGGGAGCTGTTTTTT
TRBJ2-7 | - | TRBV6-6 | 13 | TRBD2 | CASRTASGYEQYF | TGTGCCAGCAGGACGGCTAGCGGCTACGAGCAGTACTTC
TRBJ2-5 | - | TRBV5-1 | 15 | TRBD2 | CASSLLAGVSETQYF | TGCGCCAGCAGCCTACTAGCGGGAGTGTCAGAGACCCAGTACTTC
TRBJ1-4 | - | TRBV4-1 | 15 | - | CASRLGAATNEKLFF | TGCGCCAGCAGACTCGGGGCTGCAACTAATGAAAAACTGTTTTTT
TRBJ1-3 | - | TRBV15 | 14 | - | CATSRRDSGNTIYF | TGTGCCACCAGCAGACGGGACTCTGGAAACACCATATATTTT
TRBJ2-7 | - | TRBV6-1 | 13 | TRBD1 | CASSALTGMGQYF | TGTGCCAGCAGTGCGTTGACAGGGATGGGGCAGTACTTC
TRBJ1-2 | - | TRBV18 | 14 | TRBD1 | CASSPAGGPNGYTF | TGTGCCAGCTCACCGGCAGGGGGCCCGAATGGCTACACCTTC
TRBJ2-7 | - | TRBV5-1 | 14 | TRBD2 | CASSLVLAGNEQYF | TGCGCCAGCAGCTTGGTCCTAGCGGGGAACGAGCAGTACTTC
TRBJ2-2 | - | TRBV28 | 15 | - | CASSPRGEYTGELFF | TGTGCCAGCAGTCCAAGGGGGGAGTACACCGGGGAGCTGTTTTTT
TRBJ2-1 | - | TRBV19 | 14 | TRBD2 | CATVGGAKDNEQFF | TGTGCCACCGTCGGGGGGGCCAAGGACAATGAGCAGTTCTTC
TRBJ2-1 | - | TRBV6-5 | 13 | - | CASSRGPAGEQFF | TGTGCCAGCAGCCGAGGACCCGCCGGTGAGCAGTTCTTC
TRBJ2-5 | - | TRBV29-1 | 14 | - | CSVEGTEKKETQYF | TGCAGCGTTGAGGGGACCGAAAAGAAAGAGACCCAGTACTTC
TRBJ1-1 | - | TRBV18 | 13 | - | CASSPASNTEAFF | TGTGCCAGCTCCCCGGCGTCGAACACTGAAGCTTTCTTT
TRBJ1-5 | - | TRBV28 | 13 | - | CASSHPEGLPQHF | TGTGCCAGCAGCCACCCTGAGGGACTACCCCAGCATTTT
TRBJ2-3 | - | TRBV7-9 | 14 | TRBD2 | CASSSLAGTDTQYF | TGTGCCAGCAGCTCCCTAGCGGGCACAGATACGCAGTATTTT
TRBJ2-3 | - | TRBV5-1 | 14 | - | CASSGGRWADTQYF | TGCGCCAGCAGCGGGGGACGGTGGGCAGATACGCAGTATTTT
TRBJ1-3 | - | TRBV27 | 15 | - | CASSLFQGSGNTIYF | TGTGCCAGCAGTTTATTTCAGGGCTCTGGAAACACCATATATTTT
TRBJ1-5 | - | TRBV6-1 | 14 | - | CASPGQGTGQPQHF | TGTGCCAGCCCCGGGCAGGGAACGGGTCAGCCCCAGCATTTT
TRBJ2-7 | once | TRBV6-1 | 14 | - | CASRNRVESYEQYF | TGTGCCAGCAGAAACAGGGTAGAATCCTACGAGCAGTACTTC
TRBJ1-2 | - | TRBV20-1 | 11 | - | CSAPTGSSYTF | TGCAGTGCTCCGACTGGCTCTAGCTACACCTTC
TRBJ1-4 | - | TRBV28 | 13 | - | CASSLTTNEKLFF | TGTGCCAGCAGTTTGACAACTAATGAAAAACTGTTTTTT